This TCR beta chain was obtained from a study of post-analysis software for immune sequencing data. Study context: Several disease courses (relapsing-remitting, secondary progressive and progressive-relapsing) of multiple sclerosis were included.

In the case of this clonotype: Its specificity is not known.

The CDR3 extends over 17 amino acids. Germline V gene data show CDR1 as SQVTM and CDR2 as ANQGSEA. The junction had 14 bases not matched to a gene; V was cut back by 6 bases and J by 5 bases. Study-level results: Multiple sclerosis patients had significantly lower normalized Chao1 diversity than controls. There were four or five TRBV segments more frequent in patients than controls, and TRBV5-6, TRBV5-1 and TRBV20-1 were among them. When the samples were clustered directly with F measure, those that had been prepared in the same batch showed strong co-clustering.

Unique-molecular-identifier-tagged TCR beta cDNA libraries were used. There were roughly 0.9 to 10 million T cells, and about 500,000 cDNA molecules came from them. TCRdb reanalysed the PCR reads using MiXCR and keeps one entry per CDR3 protein. The sample yields hundreds of thousands of distinct CDR3 sequences, 55% to 60% seen once. The V and J genes are TRBV29-1 and TRBJ2-1, with 12 bases fitting TRBD2. Sequencing was done on a sample of blood. The TCR was taken from a girl aged 2 to 9 with multiple sclerosis. CDR3 nucleotide sequence: TGCAGCGTAACTAGCGGGGGGACCCATCTCTATAACAATGAGCAGTTCTTC. Residues: CSVTSGGTHLYNNEQFF.